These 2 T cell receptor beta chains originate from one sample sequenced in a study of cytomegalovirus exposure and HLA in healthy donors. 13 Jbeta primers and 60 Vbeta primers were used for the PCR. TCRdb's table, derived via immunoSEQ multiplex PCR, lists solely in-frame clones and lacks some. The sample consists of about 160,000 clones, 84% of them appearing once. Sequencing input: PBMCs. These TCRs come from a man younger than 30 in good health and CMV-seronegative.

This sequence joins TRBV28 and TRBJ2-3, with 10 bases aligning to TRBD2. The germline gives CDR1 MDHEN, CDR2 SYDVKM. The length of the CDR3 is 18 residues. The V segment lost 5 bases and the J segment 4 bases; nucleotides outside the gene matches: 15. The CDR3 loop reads CASSPLRRASGGADTQYF. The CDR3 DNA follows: TGTGCCAGCAGTCCTCTACGGAGGGCTAGCGGGGGTGCAGATACGCAGTATTTT.

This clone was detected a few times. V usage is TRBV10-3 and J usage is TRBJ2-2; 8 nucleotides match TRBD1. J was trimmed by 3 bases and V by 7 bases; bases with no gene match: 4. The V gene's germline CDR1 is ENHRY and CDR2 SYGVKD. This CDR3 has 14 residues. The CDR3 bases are TGTGCCATCATGGACAGGGATCACACCGGGGAGCTGTTTTTT. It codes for CAIMDRDHTGELFF.